This T cell receptor beta chain derives from a study of neoadjuvant anti-PD-1 for oral cavity cancer. Overall study context: Patients without progression received a fourth nivolumab dose around day 43, then surgical resection on days 50-56.

Six replicates per PBMC sample, mostly from roughly 450 ng of genomic DNA. TCRdb keeps only in-frame clones here, not all; method: immunoSEQ multiplex PCR. The sample lists approximately 74,000 clones, more than 80% occurring once. The patients had HPV-negative, locally advanced oral cavity squamous cell carcinoma. Analysis of PBMCs was direct, with no culture step. Germline V gene sequence: CDR1 SGHTA, CDR2 FQGNSA. The CDR3 has 15 residues. Trimming shortened V by 3 bases and J by 6 bases, and 15 bases separated the two germline ends. This chain connects TRBV7-2 to TRBJ2-4, with D unresolved. Sequencing was performed on PBMCs, taken before nivolumab (anti-PD-1) treatment. This receptor was identified in a person aged 40 to 85 with oral cavity squamous cell carcinoma. The CDR3 nucleotides read TGTGCCAGCAGCTTGGAACCGGCGGTCGGAAACATTCAGTACTTC. Its protein product is CASSLEPAVGNIQYF.